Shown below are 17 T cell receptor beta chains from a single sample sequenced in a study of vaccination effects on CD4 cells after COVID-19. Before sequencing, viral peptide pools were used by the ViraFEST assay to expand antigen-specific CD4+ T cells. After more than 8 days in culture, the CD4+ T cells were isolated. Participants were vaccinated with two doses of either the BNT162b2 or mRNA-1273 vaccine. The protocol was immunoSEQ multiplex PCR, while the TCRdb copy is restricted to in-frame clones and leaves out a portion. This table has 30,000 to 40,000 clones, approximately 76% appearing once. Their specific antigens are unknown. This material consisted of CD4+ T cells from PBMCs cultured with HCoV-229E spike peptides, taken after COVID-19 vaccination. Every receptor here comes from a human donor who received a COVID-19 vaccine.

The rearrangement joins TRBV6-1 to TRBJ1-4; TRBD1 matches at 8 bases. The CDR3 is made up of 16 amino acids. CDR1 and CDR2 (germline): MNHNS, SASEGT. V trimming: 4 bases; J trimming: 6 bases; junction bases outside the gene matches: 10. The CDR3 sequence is CASSGTGQGGDEKLFF. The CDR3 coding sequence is TGTGCCAGCAGTGGGACAGGACAGGGAGGCGATGAAAAACTGTTTTTT.

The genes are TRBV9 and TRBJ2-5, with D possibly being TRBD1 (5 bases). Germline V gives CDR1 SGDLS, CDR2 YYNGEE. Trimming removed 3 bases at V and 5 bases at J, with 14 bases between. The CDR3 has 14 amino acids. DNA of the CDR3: TGTGCCAGCAGCGGCAAGCAGGGTCGGGAGACCCAGTACTTC. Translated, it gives CASSGKQGRETQYF.

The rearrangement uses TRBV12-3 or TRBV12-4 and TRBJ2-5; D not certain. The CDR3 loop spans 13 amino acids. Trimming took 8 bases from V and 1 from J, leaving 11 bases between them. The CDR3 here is CASGSGSQETQYF. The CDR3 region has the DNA TGTGCCAGCGGCAGTGGATCCCAAGAGACCCAGTACTTC.

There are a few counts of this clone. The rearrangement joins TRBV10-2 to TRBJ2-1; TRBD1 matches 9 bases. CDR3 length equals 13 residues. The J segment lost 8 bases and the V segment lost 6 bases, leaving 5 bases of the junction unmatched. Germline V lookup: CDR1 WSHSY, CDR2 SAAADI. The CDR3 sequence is CASRTGGFDEQFF. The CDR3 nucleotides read TGCGCCAGCAGGACAGGGGGTTTCGATGAGCAGTTCTTC.

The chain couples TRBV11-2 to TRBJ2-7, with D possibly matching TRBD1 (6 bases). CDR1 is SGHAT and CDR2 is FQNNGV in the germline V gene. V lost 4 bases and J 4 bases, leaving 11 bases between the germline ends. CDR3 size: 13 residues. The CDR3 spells CASSWEQGYEQYF. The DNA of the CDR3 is TGTGCCAGCAGCTGGGAACAGGGATACGAGCAGTACTTC.

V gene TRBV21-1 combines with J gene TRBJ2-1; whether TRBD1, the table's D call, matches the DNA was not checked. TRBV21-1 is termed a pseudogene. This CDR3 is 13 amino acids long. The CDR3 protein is CASSRCRGNEQFF. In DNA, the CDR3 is TGTGCCAGCAGCAGATGCAGGGGCAATGAGCAGTTCTTC.

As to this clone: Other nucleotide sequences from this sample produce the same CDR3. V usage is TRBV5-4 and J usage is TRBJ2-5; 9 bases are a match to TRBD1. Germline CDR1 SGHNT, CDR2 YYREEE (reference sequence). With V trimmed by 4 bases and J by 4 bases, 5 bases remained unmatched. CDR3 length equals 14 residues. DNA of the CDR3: TGTGCCAGCAGCCTACAGGGGGCAACAGAGACCCAGTACTTC. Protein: CASSLQGATETQYF.

In nucleotides, the CDR3 is TGTGCCAGCAGGCGGGACAGGCCGAACACTGAAGCTTTCTTT. Amino acids: CASRRDRPNTEAFF. The chain is built from TRBV3-1 (or the pseudogene TRBV3-2) and TRBJ1-1, with 8 bases identical to TRBD1. V trimming: 6 bases; J trimming: 1 base; junction bases outside the gene matches: 4. Germline V CDR1 and CDR2: LGHDT, YNNKEL (reference sequence). The CDR3 runs to 14 residues.

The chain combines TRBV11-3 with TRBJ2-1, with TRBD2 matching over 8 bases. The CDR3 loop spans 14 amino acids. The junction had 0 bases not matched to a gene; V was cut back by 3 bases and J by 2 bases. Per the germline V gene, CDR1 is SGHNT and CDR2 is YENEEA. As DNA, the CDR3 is TGTGCCAGCAGCTTGCGGGGGGCCTACAATGAGCAGTTCTTC. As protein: CASSLRGAYNEQFF.

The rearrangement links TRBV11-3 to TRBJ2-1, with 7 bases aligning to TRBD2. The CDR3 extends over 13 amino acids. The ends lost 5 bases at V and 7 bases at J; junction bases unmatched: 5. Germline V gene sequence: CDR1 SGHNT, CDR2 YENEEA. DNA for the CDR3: TGTGCCAGCAGCCGGGACGGGGGGAATGAGCAGTTCTTC. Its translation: CASSRDGGNEQFF.

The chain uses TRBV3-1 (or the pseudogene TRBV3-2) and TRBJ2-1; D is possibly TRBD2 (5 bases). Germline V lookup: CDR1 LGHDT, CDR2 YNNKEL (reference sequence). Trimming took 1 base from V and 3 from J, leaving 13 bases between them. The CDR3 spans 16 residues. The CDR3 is CASSQGQRLFYNEQFF. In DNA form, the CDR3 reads TGTGCCAGCAGCCAAGGTCAGCGGCTATTCTACAATGAGCAGTTCTTC.

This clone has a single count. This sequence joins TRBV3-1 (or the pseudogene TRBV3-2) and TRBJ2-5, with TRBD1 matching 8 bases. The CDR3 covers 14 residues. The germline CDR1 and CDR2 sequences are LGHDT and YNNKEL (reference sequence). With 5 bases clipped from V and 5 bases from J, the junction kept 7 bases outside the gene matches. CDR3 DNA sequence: TGTGCCAGCAGCGACGGACAGGGCGGGGAGACCCAGTACTTC. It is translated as CASSDGQGGETQYF.

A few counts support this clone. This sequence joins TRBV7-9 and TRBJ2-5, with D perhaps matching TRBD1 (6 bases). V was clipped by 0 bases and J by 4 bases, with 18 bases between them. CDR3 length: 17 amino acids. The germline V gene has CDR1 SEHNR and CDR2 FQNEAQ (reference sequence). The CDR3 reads CASSLAVQGVGRETQYF. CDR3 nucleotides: TGTGCCAGCAGCTTAGCGGTACAGGGTGTGGGACGAGAGACCCAGTACTTC.

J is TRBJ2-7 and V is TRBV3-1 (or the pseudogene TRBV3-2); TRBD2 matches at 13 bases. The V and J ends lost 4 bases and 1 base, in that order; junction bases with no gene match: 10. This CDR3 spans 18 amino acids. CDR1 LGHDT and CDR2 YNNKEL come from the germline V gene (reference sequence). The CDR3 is CASSRKSPGLAGSYEQYF. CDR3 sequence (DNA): TGTGCCAGCAGCCGTAAGAGTCCGGGACTAGCGGGGTCCTACGAGCAGTACTTC.

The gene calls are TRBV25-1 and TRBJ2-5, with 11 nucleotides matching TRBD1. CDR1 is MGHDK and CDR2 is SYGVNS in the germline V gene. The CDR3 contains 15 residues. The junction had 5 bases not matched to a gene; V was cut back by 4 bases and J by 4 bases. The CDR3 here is CASSGGGTGGETQYF. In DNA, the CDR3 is TGTGCCAGCAGTGGCGGAGGGACAGGGGGAGAGACCCAGTACTTC.

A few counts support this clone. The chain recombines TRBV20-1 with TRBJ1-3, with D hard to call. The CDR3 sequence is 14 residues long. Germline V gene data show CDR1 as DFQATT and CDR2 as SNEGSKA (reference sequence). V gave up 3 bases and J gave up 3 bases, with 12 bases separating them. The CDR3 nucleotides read TGCAGTGCTAGTTGGCGTGGCGGTGGAAACACCATATATTTT. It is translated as CSASWRGGGNTIYF.

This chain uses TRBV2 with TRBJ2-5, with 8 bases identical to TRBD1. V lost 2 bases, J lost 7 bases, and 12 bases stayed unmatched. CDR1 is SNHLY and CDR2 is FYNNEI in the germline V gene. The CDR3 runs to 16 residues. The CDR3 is CASSEIGTGAGGTQYF. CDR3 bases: TGTGCCAGCAGTGAAATTGGGACAGGAGCTGGGGGGACCCAGTACTTC.